Included here is one T cell receptor (beta chain) sequence, with context. The antigen remains unidentified. Trimming removed 3 bases from V and 5 bases from J; junction bases left unmatched: 6. This CDR3 is 15 amino acids long. The germline V gene encodes CDR1 SGHAT and CDR2 FQNNGV. This sample was included in a study of T cell responses to AZD1222 COVID-19 vaccine. Assay used: immunoSEQ multiplex PCR; TCRdb lists only in-frame clones, some missing. The table lists 140,000 to 150,000 clones, around 93% of them singletons, with 1.5% to 2% in the top ten. Study findings and constraints: At baseline, seropositivity was found in only a handful of AZD1222 recipients. Once two AZD1222 doses were given, Spike-specific TCR breadth and depth went up. Regions 160-218 and 743-854 held dominance among vaccine-associated CD4 TCRs, which spanned spike. A mostly white British donor set with more females was recruited, and clonal diversity was possibly underestimated.

The V and J genes are TRBV11-2 and TRBJ2-3; 9 bases match TRBD1. The clonotype comes from an adult in good health. The sequencing here drew on peripheral blood, taken on day 0 of AZD1222 vaccination. The CDR3 DNA follows: TGTGCCAGCAGCTTTGGTGACAGGGGGGGAGATACGCAGTATTTT. It yields the protein CASSFGDRGGDTQYF.